This TCR beta chain was documented in a study of T cells in Graves' hyperthyroidism and ophthalmopathy. CDR1 DFQATT and CDR2 SNEGSKA come from the germline V gene (reference sequence). V dropped 5 bases and J dropped 3 bases, with 10 bases sitting between them. The CDR3 has 12 residues. Pregnant or lactating patients were excluded, as were those with uncontrolled infection or other autoimmune disease. Used for diagnoses were clinical symptoms, serum thyroxine and TRAb, thyroid ultrasound and orbital computed tomography. Extraction of PBMCs used around 9.6 ml of fresh peripheral blood. RNA transcripts gave rise to amplified TCR beta CDR3 regions. The HTBI primer set was used in a first-round RT-PCR of the TCR CDR3. Via MiXCR, TCRdb re-called the multiplex PCR reads, giving one row per CDR3 protein. The table shows fewer than 750,000 distinct CDR3 sequences, with about 15% occurring only once.

The receptor's source is a woman in her 40s with Graves' ophthalmopathy. Sequencing was carried out using blood. The chain combines TRBV20-1 with TRBJ1-2, with D perhaps TRBD1 (6 bases). The CDR3, as DNA: TGCAGTGCTTTACAGGGTGACTATGGCTACACCTTC. Its protein is CSALQGDYGYTF.